This TCR beta chain was recorded in a study of control samples from healthy donors and cancer patients (TCRdb year 2020). Libraries were made using the immunoSEQ multiplex PCR assay. Drawn from immuneACCESS, this table holds only the in-frame rearrangements with V and J called that TCRdb kept. Clones are partly lost; checked studies trace under half to an unresolved V gene and leave the rest unexplained. For this sample there are over 110,000 clones; 88% appear just once. The ten largest clones take up approximately 9% of the sample. As for this clone: The clone's antigen remains unknown. Qualities for individual bases were not recorded, and no much larger clone is one base off.

Per the germline V gene, SGHVS is the CDR1 and FQNEAQ is the CDR2. V is pared back by 5 bases and J by 2 bases, with 3 bases lying between the germline termini. Measured from the cysteine to the phenylalanine, the CDR3 is 11 residues long. Solely the CDR3 DNA is kept, with 33 bases framed from the first base. This receptor was taken from a woman in her twenties or thirties in good health. The sample was blood. Rearrangement joined TRBV7-8 to TRBJ1-1; no D segment can be confidently identified. The CDR3 region has the sequence CASSINTEAFF. DNA sequence: TGTGCCAGCAGCATCAACACTGAAGCTTTCTTT. Joined to the reference TRBV7-8 and TRBJ1-1 proteins, this CDR3 gives the full variable domain: GAGVSQSPRYKVAKRGQDVALRCDPISGHVSLFWYQQALGQGPEFLTYFQNEAQLDKSGLPSDRFFAERPEGSVSTLKIQRTQQEDSAVYLCASSINTEAFFGQGTRLTVV.